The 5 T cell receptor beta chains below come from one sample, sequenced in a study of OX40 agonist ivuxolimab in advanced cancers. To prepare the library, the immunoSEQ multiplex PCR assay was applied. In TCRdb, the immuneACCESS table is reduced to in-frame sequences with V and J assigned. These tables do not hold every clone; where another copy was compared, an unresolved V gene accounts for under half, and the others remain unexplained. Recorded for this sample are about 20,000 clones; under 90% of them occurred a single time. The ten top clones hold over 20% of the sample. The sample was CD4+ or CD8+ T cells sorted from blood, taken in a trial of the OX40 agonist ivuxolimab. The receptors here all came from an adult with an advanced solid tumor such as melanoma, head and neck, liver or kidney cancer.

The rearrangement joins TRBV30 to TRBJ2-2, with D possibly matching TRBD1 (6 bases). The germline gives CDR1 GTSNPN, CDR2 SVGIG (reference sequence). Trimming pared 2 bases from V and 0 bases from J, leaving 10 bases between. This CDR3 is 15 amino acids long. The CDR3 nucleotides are TGTGCCTGGAGTCGGACAGCGTCGAACACCGGGGAGCTGTTTTTT. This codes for CAWSRTASNTGELFF. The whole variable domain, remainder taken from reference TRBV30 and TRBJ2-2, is SQTIHQWPATLVQPVGSPLSLECTVEGTSNPNLYWYRQAAGRGLQLLFYSVGIGQISSEVPQNLSASRPQDRQFILSSKKLLLSDSGFYLCAWSRTASNTGELFFGEGSRLTVL.

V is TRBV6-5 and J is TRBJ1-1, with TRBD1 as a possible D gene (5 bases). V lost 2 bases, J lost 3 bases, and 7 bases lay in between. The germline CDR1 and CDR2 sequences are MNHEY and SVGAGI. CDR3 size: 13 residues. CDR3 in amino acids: CASSYAGYTEAFF. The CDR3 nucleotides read TGTGCCAGCAGTTACGCAGGGTACACTGAAGCTTTCTTT.

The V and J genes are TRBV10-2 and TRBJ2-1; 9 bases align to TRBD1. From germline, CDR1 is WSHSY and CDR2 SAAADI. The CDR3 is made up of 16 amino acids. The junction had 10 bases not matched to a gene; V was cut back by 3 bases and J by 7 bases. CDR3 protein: CASSDSAGQGRNEQFF. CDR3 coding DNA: TGCGCCAGCAGTGATTCAGCGGGACAGGGTCGGAATGAGCAGTTCTTC.

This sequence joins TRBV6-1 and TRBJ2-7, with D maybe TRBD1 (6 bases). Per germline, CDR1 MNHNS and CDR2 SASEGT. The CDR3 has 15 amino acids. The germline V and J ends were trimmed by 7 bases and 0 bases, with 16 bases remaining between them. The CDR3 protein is CASKPGQGFSYEQYF. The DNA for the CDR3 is TGTGCCAGCAAGCCGGGACAAGGCTTCTCCTACGAGCAGTACTTC.

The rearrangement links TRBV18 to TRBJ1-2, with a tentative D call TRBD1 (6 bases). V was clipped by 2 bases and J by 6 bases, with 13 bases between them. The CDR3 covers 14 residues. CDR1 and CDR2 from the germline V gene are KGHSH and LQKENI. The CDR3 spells CASSPEYRVDGYTF. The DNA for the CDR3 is TGTGCCAGCTCACCAGAGTACAGGGTCGATGGCTACACCTTC.